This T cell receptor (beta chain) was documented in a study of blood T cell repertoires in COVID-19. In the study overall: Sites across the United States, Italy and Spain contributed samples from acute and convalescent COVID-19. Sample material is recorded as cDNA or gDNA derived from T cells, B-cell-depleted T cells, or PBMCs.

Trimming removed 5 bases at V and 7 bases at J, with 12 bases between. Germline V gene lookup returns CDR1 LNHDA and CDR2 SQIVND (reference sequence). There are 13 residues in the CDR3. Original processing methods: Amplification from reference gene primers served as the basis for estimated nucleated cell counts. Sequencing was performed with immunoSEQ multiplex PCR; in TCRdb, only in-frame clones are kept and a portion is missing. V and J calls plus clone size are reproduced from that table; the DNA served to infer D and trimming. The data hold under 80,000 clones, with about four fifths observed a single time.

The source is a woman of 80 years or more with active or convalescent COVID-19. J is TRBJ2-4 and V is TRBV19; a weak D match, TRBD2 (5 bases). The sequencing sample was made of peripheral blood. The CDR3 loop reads CASSPGGGNIQYF. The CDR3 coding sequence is TGTGCCAGTAGTCCCGGAGGTGGGAACATTCAGTACTTC. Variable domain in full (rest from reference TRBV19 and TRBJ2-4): DGGITQSPKYLFRKEGQNVTLSCEQNLNHDAMYWYRQDPGQGLRLIYYSQIVNDFQKGDIAEGYSVSREKKESFPLTVTSAQKNPTAFYLCASSPGGGNIQYFGAGTRLSVL.